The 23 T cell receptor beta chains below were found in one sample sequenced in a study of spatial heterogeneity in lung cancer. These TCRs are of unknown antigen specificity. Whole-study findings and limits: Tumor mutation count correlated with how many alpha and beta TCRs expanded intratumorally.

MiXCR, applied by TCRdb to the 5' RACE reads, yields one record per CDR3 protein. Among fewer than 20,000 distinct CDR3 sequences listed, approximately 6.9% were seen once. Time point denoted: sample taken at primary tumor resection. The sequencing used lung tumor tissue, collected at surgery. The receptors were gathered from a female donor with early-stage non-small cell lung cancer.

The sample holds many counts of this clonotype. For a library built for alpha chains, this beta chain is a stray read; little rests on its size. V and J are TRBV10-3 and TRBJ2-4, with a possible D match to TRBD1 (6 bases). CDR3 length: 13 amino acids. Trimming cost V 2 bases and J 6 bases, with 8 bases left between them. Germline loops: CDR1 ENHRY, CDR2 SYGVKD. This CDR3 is CAISEVQGNIQYF. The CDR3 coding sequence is TGTGCCATCAGTGAGGTACAGGGAAACATTCAGTACTTC.

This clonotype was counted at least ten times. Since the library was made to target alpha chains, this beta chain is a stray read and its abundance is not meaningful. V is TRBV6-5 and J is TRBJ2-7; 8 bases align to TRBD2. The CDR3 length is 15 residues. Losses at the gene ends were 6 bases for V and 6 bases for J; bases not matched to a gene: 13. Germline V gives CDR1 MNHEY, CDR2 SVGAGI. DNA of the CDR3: TGTGCCAGCAGAGAGCCGGGAGGGAAAGGGGCCGAGCAGTACTTC. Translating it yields CASREPGGKGAEQYF.

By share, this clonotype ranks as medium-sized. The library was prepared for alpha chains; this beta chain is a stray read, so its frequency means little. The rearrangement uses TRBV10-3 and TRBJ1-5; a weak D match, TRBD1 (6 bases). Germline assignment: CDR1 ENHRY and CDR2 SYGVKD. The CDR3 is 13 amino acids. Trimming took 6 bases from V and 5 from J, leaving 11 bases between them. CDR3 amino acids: CAISHREDQPQHF. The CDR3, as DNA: TGTGCCATCAGCCACAGGGAGGATCAGCCCCAGCATTTT.

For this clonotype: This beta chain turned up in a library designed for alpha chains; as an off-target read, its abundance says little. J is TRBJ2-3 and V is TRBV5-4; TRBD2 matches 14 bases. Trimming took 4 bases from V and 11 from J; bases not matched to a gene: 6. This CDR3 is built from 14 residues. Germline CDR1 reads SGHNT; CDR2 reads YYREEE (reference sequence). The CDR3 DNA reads TGTGCCAGCAGCCCACAGACTAGCGGGGGGGAGCAGTATTTT. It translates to CASSPQTSGGEQYF.

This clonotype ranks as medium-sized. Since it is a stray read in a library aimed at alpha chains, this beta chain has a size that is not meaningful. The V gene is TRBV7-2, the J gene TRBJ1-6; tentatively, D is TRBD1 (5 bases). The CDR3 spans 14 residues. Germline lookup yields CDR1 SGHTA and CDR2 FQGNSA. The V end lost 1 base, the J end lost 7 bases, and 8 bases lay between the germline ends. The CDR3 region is CASSLGTMNSPLHF. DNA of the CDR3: TGTGCCAGCAGCTTAGGGACAATGAATTCACCCCTCCACTTT.

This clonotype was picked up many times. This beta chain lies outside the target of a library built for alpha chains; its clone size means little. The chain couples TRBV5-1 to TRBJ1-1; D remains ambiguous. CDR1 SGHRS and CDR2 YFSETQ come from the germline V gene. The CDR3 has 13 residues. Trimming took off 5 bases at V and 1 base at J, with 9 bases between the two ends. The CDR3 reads CASRFDGNTEAFF. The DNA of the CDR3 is TGCGCCAGCAGATTCGACGGGAACACTGAAGCTTTCTTT.

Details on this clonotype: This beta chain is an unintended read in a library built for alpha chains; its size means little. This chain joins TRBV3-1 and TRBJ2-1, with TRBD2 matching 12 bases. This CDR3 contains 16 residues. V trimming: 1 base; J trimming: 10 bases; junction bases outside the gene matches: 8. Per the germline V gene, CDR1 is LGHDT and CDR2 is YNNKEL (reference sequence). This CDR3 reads CASSQVPTSGGWEQFF. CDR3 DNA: TGTGCCAGCAGCCAAGTTCCGACTAGCGGGGGCTGGGAGCAGTTCTTC.

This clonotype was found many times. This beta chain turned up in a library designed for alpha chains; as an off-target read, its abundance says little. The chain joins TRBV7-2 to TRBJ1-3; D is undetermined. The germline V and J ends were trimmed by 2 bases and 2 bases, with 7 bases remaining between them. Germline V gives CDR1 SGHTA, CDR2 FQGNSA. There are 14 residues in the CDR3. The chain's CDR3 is CASSLPNAGNTIYF. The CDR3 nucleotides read TGTGCCAGCAGCTTACCTAACGCTGGAAACACCATATATTTT.

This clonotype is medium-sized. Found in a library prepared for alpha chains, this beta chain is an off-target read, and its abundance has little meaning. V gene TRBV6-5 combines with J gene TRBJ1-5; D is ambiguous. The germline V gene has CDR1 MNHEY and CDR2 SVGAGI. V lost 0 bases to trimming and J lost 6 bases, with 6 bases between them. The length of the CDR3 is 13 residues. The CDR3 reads CASSYSKSQPQHF. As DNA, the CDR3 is TGTGCCAGCAGTTACTCGAAGAGTCAGCCCCAGCATTTT.

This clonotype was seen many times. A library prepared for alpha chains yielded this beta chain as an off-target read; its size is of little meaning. This chain's CDR3 is CASSLDQGEAFF. The CDR3 DNA is TGCGCCAGCAGCTTGGATCAAGGGGAAGCTTTCTTT. V is TRBV5-1 and J is TRBJ1-1, with D hard to call. The CDR3 loop spans 12 amino acids. Trimming cost V 0 bases and J 8 bases, with 8 bases left between them. In germline, CDR1 is SGHRS, CDR2 YFSETQ. The full variable domain, with the rest looked up from reference TRBV5-1 and TRBJ1-1, is KAGVTQTPRYLIKTRGQQVTLSCSPISGHRSVSWYQQTPGQGLQFLFEYFSETQRNKGNFPGRFSGRQFSNSRSEMNVSTLELGDSALYLCASSLDQGEAFFGQGTRLTVV.

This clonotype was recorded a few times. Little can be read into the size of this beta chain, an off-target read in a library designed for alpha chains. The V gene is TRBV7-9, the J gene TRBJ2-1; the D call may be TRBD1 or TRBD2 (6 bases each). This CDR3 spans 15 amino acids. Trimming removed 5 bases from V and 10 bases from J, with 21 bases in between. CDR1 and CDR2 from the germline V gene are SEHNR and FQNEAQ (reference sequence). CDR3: CASSLSVGGLKEQFF. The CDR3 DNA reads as TGTGCCAGCAGCCTAAGCGTCGGGGGCCTTAAGGAGCAGTTCTTC.

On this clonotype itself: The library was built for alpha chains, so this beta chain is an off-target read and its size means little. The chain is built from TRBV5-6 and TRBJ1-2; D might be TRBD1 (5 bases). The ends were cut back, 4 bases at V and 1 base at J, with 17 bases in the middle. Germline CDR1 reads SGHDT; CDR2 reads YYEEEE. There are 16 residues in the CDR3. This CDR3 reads CASSPPRGEYNYGYTF. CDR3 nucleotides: TGTGCCAGCAGCCCCCCCCGAGGGGAATATAACTATGGCTACACCTTC.

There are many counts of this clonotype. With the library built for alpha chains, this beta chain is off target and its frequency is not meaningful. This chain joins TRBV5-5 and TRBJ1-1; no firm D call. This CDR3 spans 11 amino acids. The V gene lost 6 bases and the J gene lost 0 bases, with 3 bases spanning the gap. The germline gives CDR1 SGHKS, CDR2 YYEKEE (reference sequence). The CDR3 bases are TGTGCCAGCAACATGAACACTGAAGCTTTCTTT. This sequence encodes CASNMNTEAFF.

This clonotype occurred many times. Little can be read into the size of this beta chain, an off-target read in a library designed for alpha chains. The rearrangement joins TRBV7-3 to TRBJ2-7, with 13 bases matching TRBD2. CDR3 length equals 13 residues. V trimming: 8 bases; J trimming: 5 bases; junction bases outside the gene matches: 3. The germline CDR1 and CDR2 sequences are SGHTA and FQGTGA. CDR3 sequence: CASATSGGNEQYF. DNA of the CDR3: TGTGCCAGCGCGACTAGCGGGGGGAACGAGCAGTACTTC.

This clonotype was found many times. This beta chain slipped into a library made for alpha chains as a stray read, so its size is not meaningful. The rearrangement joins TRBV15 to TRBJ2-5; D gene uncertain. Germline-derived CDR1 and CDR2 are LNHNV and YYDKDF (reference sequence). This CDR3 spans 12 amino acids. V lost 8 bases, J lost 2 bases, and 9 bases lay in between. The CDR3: CATGKVQETQYF. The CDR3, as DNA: TGTGCCACCGGAAAGGTACAAGAGACCCAGTACTTC. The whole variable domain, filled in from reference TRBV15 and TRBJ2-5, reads DAMVIQNPRYQVTQFGKPVTLSCSQTLNHNVMYWYQQKSSQAPKLLFHYYDKDFNNEADTPDNFQSRRPNTSFCFLDIRSPGLGDTAMYLCATGKVQETQYFGPGTRLLVL.

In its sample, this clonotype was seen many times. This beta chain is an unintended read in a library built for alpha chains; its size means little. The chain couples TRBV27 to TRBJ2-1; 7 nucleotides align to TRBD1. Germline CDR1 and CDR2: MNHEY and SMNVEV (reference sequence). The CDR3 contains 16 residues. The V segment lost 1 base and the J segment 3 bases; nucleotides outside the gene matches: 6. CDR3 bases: TGTGCCAGCAGTTTATTCAGGGGGTTACTCTACAATGAGCAGTTCTTC. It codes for CASSLFRGLLYNEQFF.

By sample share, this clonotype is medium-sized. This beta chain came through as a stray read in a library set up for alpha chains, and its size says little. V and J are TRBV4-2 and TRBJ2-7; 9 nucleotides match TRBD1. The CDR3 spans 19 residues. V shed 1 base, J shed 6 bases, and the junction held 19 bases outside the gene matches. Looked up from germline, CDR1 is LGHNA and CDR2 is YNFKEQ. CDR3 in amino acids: CASSQAVPGQGSVDLEQYF. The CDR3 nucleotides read TGTGCCAGCAGCCAAGCCGTCCCGGGACAGGGCTCAGTAGACCTCGAGCAGTACTTC.

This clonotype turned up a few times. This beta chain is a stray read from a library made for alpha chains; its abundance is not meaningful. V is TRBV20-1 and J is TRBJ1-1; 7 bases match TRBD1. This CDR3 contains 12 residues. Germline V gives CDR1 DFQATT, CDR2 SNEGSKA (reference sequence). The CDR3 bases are TGCACCGGACAGGCAGGGAACACTGAAGCTTTCTTT. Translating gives CTGQAGNTEAFF.

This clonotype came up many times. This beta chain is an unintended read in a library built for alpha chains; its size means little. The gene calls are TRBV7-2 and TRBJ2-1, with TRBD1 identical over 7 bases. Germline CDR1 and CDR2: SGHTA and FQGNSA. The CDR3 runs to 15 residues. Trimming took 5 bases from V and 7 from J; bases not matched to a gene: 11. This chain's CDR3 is CASSRKGARGNEQFF. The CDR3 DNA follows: TGTGCCAGCAGCCGAAAAGGGGCCAGGGGGAATGAGCAGTTCTTC.

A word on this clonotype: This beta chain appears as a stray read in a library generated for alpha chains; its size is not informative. CDR3 in DNA: TGTGCCTGGAGTGTAGGGGGGGTAGATACGCAGTATTTT. This translates into CAWSVGGVDTQYF. J is TRBJ2-3 and V is TRBV30, with a possible D match to TRBD2 (7 bases). The length of the CDR3 is 13 residues. Germline lookup yields CDR1 GTSNPN and CDR2 SVGIG (reference sequence). With 0 bases removed from V and 5 bases from J, the gap between germline ends came to 9 bases.

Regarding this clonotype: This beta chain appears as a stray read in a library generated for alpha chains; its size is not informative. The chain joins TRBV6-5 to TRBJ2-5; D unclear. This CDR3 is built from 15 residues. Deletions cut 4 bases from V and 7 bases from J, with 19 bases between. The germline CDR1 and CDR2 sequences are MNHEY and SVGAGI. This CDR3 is CASSSDRPPMGTQYF. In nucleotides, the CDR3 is TGTGCCAGCAGTTCCGATCGCCCCCCAATGGGGACCCAGTACTTC.

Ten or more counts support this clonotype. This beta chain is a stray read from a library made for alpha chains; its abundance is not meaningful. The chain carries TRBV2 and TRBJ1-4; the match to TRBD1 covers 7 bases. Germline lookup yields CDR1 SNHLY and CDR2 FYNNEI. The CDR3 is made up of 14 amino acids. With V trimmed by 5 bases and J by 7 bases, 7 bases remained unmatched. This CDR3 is CASSTGAAGEKLFF. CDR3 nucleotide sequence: TGTGCCAGCAGTACAGGGGCGGCTGGTGAAAAACTGTTTTTT.

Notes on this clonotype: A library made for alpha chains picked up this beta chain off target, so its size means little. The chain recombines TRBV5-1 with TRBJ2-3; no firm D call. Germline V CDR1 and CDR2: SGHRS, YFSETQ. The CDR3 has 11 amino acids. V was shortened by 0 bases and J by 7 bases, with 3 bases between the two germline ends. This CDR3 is CASSLGYTQYF. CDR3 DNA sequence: TGCGCCAGCAGCTTGGGATATACGCAGTATTTT.